This T cell receptor beta chain is drawn from a study of blood T cell repertoires in COVID-19 (dated by TCRdb to the early 2020s). Regarding the complete study: Samples covering the acute and convalescent phases of COVID-19 were provided by collaborators in the United States, Italy and Spain. The material from the prospective study consisted of cDNA or gDNA derived from T cells, B-cell-depleted T cells, or PBMCs. Deeply sampled blood TCRbeta repertoires from subjects exposed to, actively infected with, or recovered from COVID-19 were included in the dataset. The repertoires were released in a freely available public database meant as a resource for research on the immune response to SARS-CoV-2. Samples came from the ongoing ImmuneRACE study (first 160 participants) plus 1,254 subjects from 6 global collaborators. Nearly every sample came with metadata listing a de-identified subject ID, COVID-19 status, age in years and sex. Where HLA class I and class II types were available, the types were taken from metadata supplied by the sample provider, not from assay-based typing. What the work shows at the level of the full study, not this receptor alone: The amount of clinical and demographic metadata varied by source and participant and was provided uncurated.

V is clipped by 4 bases and J by 7 bases, and the sequence between their germline boundaries is 16 bases long. The CDR3, from cysteine to phenylalanine, totals 14 residues. Only the CDR3 DNA is retained, 42 bases long and in frame from the first base. The germline V gene encodes CDR1 MNHEY and CDR2 SVGAGI. In regard to this clone: It has no known antigen specificity. Base quality data are lacking; no much larger clone is found one base away.

The immunoSEQ Assay, a bias-controlled multiplex PCR, was used to amplify TCRbeta CDR3 regions from genomic DNA. In the authors' own workflow: Nucleated cell counts per sample were estimated from amplification of reference gene primers within the assay. To quantify the absolute abundance of each unique TCRbeta CDR3 rearrangement, sequence reads were collapsed and filtered. For each sample, productive Simpson clonality was calculated as the square root of Simpson's diversity index across productive rearrangements. Held by TCRdb, this immuneACCESS table contains in-frame sequences only and omits some clones. Under half of the omission traces to an unresolved V gene where checked; the cause of the rest is unknown. The V and J calls and the clone size are those of that table, but D and trimming were determined from the DNA. The table for this sample lists 350,000 to 450,000 clones; approximately 89% of them were counted only once. About 0.83% of the sample rests with the top ten.

In the prospective study, participants were about 18 to 90 years old, resided in 24 geographic areas of the United States, and were enrolled through a virtual design. In the prospective study, cohorts were assigned on the basis of participant-reported clinical history obtained from a screening survey and a study questionnaire. Exposed participants were defined as having been in contact with someone with a PCR-confirmed or clinician-diagnosed COVID-19 case within 2 weeks of study entry. In the prospective study, whole blood, serum and a nasopharyngeal or oropharyngeal swab were collected from each participant by mobile phlebotomists. Additional blood draws and questionnaires over an approximately two-month period could optionally be provided by prospective study participants. Blood samples from the prospective study were shipped frozen or at room temperature prior to DNA extraction.

The sequence is built from TRBV6-5 and TRBJ1-1, with the identity of the D gene unclear. The sequenced sample consisted of PBMCs or T cells enriched from blood (not recorded which). The clonotype comes from a woman in her 40s who had been exposed to COVID-19. CDR3 sequence: CASSFEGGRNEAFF. The DNA sequence follows: TGTGCCAGCAGTTTCGAAGGAGGTCGTAATGAAGCTTTCTTT.